These T cell receptor beta chains were read from a single sample in a study of T-cell reconstitution after alpha-beta-depleted transplantation in children. One entry per CDR3 protein, called by TCRdb with MiXCR from the PCR reads. The sample shows about 210,000 distinct CDR3 sequences, approximately 17% of them seen only once. This specimen consisted of PBMCs, mostly from graft donor cells, obtained 360 days after TCRalphabeta/CD19-depleted stem cell transplant. The receptor set was obtained from a male patient aged 2 to 10 who had a stem cell transplant for acute lymphoblastic leukemia, so the T cells may come from the graft donor. The CDR3 runs from the conserved cysteine through the conserved F or W. Where a row states a size, it is once, few, many or the class of an expanded clone; other rows omit it.

j_call	v_call	clone_size	cdr3_aa
TRBJ1-4	TRBV10-3	NA	CASVGDGSLQGFF
TRBJ1-5	TRBV20-1	NA	CSAGRGDGNQPQHF
TRBJ2-1	TRBV7-3	few	CASSSSGGAGNEQFF
TRBJ2-5	TRBV12-3/TRBV12-4	many	CASSLTRGETQYF
TRBJ1-6	TRBV11-2	NA	CASSLPSFPDRGSSPLHF
TRBJ2-5	TRBV24-1	once	CATSDPGTPQETQYF
TRBJ2-5	TRBV29-1	NA	CSVEDQGGKETQYF
TRBJ1-5	TRBV20-1	few	CSARDSTEFSNQPQHF
TRBJ1-3	TRBV20-1	NA	CSAPDRSSGNTIYF
TRBJ2-3	TRBV19	once	CASSTQRGLDTQYF
TRBJ2-1	TRBV7-9	NA	CASSLVPDRLLNEQFF
TRBJ2-2	TRBV20-1	NA	CSARVGGSNTGELFF
TRBJ1-1	TRBV12-3/TRBV12-4	few	CASSKRTGSWVTEAFF
TRBJ2-5	TRBV5-5	NA	CASSLVTGVYQETQYF
TRBJ2-1	TRBV5-6	NA	CASSGQDSYNEQFF
TRBJ2-3	TRBV20-1	few	CSANGRRDSTDTQYF
TRBJ1-1	TRBV19	NA	CASNSLSGQGRTEAFF
TRBJ2-7	TRBV29-1	NA	CSVEVQGASGEQYF
TRBJ2-2	TRBV29-1	few	CSVESSGLLGNTGELFF
TRBJ2-1	TRBV5-1	NA	CASSLAGATYNEQFF
TRBJ2-7	TRBV28	many	CASRPSKGGNHEQYF
TRBJ2-7	TRBV7-9	few	CASSPGQGEVYEQYF
TRBJ1-6	TRBV5-8	few	CASSLSPPLHF
TRBJ2-2	TRBV10-2	NA	CASSPPGEITGELFF
TRBJ1-5	TRBV12-3/TRBV12-4	NA	CASSTSGASNQPQHF
TRBJ2-7	TRBV12-3/TRBV12-4	NA	CASKAPGLYEQYF
TRBJ2-5	TRBV6-2/TRBV6-3	NA	CASSDKWDRASQETQYF
TRBJ2-5	TRBV3-1	NA	CAFCTGQGARETQYF
TRBJ1-5	TRBV4-3	NA	CASSQGPSQPQHF
TRBJ2-7	TRBV7-2	few	CASSHGAAHSYEQYF
TRBJ2-1	TRBV19	NA	CASSIRGQGSSSSYNEQFF
TRBJ2-7	TRBV4-3	many	CASSQEVQGFYEQYF
TRBJ1-6	TRBV7-8	NA	CASSLGGQQSPLHF
TRBJ2-1	TRBV6-5	few	CAIGVGEQFF
TRBJ2-2	TRBV6-1	NA	CASGDRANTGELFF
TRBJ2-5	TRBV12-3/TRBV12-4	NA	CTCSSGTSGGAGWETQYF